This record looks at one TCR beta chain sequence and its context. The sample is drawn from a study of blood T cell repertoires in COVID-19. Study-level information: Donors in the United States, Italy and Spain gave samples during acute or convalescent COVID-19. T cells, B-cell-depleted T cells, or PBMCs provided the cDNA or gDNA that served as material.

Germline V gene data show CDR1 as SEHNR and CDR2 as FQNEAQ (reference sequence). This CDR3 is built from 13 residues. The V end lost 8 bases, the J end lost 2 bases, and 12 bases lay between the germline ends. Authors' methods: Estimates of nucleated cell counts were drawn from the amplification of reference gene primers. TCRdb keeps only in-frame clones here, not all; method: immunoSEQ multiplex PCR. V and J calls and clone size are as listed in that table; D and trimming were resolved from the DNA. The sample has 70,000 to 95,000 clones; 80% are singletons. The V gene is TRBV7-9, the J gene TRBJ2-5, with D possibly TRBD2 on 5 matching bases. Sequenced: peripheral blood. This TCR was recovered from a woman aged 40 to 50 with active or convalescent COVID-19. This CDR3 reads CASQRGWQETQYF. The CDR3 nucleotides read TGTGCCAGCCAACGGGGATGGCAAGAGACCCAGTACTTC.